Described below is a single TCR beta chain sequence and its context. The CDR3 end is not reached by the read, which stops 3 residues before it; the germline J gene fills it in. This record belongs to a study of T cell clonality in common variable immunodeficiency. Libraries were prepared by immunoSEQ multiplex PCR; TCRdb keeps only in-frame clonotypes and omits some of them. This sample carries approximately 50,000 clones, none of them present only once. The germline V gene has CDR1 SQVTM and CDR2 ANQGSEA. This CDR3 contains 13 residues. The chain couples TRBV29-1 to TRBJ1-2; 9 bases are a match to TRBD1. The TCR comes from a person aged 18-70 years in good health. The sequenced sample was peripheral blood mononuclear cells. The CDR3 DNA, read in part, is TGCAGCGTTACCACAGGGGGCGCGCAGACC. It yields the protein CSVTTGGAQT. The complete CDR3 sequence is CSVTTGGAQTYTF.